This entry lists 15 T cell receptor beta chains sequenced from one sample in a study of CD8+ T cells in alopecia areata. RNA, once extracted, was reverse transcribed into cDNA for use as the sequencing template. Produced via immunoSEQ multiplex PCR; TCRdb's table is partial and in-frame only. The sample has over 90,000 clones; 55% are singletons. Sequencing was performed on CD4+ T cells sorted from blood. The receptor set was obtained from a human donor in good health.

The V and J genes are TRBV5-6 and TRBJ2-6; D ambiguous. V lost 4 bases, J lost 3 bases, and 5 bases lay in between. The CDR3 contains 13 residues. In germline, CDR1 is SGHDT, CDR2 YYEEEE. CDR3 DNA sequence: TGTGCCAGCAGCCGCGTTGGGGCCAACGTCCTGACTTTC. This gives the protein CASSRVGANVLTF.

CDR3 loop: CAISDGTSNQPQHF. The CDR3 region has the DNA TGTGCCATCAGTGACGGCACTAGCAATCAGCCCCAGCATTTT. The rearrangement joins TRBV10-3 to TRBJ1-5; D is ambiguous. The V and J ends lost 3 bases and 0 bases respectively, with 6 bases between them. The germline V gene has CDR1 ENHRY and CDR2 SYGVKD. The CDR3 extends over 14 amino acids.

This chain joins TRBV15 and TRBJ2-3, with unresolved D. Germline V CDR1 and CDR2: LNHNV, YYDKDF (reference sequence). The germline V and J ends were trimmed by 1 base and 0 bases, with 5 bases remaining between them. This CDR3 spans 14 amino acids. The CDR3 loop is CATSRVKSTDTQYF. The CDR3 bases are TGTGCCACCAGCAGAGTGAAGAGCACAGATACGCAGTATTTT.

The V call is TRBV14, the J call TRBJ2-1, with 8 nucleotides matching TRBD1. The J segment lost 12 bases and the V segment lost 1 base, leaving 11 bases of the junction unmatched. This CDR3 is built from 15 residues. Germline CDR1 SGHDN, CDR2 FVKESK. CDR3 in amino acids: CASSQVPGGLGSQFF. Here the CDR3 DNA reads TGTGCCAGCAGCCAAGTCCCAGGGGGCCTAGGGTCGCAGTTCTTC. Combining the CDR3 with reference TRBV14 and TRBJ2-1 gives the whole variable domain EAGVTQFPSHSVIEKGQTVTLRCDPISGHDNLYWYRRVMGKEIKFLLHFVKESKQDESGMPNNRFLAERTGGTYSTLKVQPAELEDSGVYFCASSQVPGGLGSQFFGPGTRLTVL.

Here the CDR3 DNA reads TGTGCCAGCAGCTCCCCGGGAAAACAAAGAGGCACCGGGGAGCTGTTTTTT. This sequence encodes CASSSPGKQRGTGELFF. The gene calls are TRBV7-9 and TRBJ2-2, with a possible D match to TRBD2 (5 bases). Germline values: CDR1 SEHNR, CDR2 FQNEAQ (reference sequence). This CDR3 region has 17 residues. With 4 bases removed from V and 4 bases from J, the gap between germline ends came to 19 bases.

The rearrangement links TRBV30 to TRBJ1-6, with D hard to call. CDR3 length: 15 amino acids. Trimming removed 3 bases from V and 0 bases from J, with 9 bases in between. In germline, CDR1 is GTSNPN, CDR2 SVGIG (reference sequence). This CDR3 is CAWRRPLSYNSPLHF. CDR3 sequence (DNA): TGTGCCTGGAGGCGTCCCCTCTCCTATAATTCACCCCTCCACTTT.

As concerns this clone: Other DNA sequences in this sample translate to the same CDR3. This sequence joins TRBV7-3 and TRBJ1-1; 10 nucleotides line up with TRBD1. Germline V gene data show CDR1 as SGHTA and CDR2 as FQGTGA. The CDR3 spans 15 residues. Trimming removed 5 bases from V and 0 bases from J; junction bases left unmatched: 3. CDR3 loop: CASSPGQGMNTEAFF. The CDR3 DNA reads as TGTGCCAGCAGCCCGGGACAGGGGATGAACACTGAAGCTTTCTTT.

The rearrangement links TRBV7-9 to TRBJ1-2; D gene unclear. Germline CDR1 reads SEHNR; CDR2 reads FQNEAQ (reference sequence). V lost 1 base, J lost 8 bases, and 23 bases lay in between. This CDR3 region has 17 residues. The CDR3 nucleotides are TGTGCCAGCAGCTTAGTCCTCGCGAGAGGCTCGGGCGGCGGCTACACCTTC. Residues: CASSLVLARGSGGGYTF.

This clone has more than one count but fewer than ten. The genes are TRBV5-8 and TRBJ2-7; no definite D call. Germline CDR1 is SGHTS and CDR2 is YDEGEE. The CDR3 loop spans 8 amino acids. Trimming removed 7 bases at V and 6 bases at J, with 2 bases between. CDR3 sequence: CASFEQYF. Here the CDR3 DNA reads TGTGCCAGCTTCGAGCAGTACTTC.

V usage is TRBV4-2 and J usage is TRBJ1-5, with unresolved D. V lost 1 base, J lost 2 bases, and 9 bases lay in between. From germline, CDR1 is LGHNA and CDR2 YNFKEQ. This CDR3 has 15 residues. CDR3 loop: CASSQGGSGNQPQHF. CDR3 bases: TGTGCCAGCAGCCAAGGCGGGTCCGGCAATCAGCCCCAGCATTTT.

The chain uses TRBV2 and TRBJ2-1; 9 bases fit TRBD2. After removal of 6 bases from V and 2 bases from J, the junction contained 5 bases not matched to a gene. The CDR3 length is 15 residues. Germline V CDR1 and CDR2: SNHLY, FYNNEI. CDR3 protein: CASRGLAGTYNEQFF. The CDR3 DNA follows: TGTGCCAGCAGAGGGCTAGCGGGGACCTACAATGAGCAGTTCTTC.

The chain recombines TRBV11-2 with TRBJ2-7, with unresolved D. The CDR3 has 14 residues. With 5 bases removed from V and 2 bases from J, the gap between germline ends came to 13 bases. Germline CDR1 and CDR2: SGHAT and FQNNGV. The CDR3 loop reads CASSPPGGTYEQYF. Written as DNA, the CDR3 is TGTGCCAGCAGCCCGCCGGGCGGTACCTACGAGCAGTACTTC. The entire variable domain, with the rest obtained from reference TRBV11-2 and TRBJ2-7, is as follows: EAGVAQSPRYKIIEKRQSVAFWCNPISGHATLYWYQQILGQGPKLLIQFQNNGVVDDSQLPKDRFSAERLKGVDSTLKIQPAKLEDSAVYLCASSPPGGTYEQYFGPGTRLTVT.

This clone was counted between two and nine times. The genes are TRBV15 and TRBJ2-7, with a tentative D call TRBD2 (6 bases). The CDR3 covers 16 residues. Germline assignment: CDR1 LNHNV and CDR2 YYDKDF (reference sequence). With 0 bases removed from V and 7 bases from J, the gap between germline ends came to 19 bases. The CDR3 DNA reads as TGTGCCACCAGCAGAGATCCGGGCCCCCAGGGAGGTGAGCAGTACTTC. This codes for CATSRDPGPQGGEQYF. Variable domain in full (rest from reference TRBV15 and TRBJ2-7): DAMVIQNPRYQVTQFGKPVTLSCSQTLNHNVMYWYQQKSSQAPKLLFHYYDKDFNNEADTPDNFQSRRPNTSFCFLDIRSPGLGDTAMYLCATSRDPGPQGGEQYFGPGTRLTVT.

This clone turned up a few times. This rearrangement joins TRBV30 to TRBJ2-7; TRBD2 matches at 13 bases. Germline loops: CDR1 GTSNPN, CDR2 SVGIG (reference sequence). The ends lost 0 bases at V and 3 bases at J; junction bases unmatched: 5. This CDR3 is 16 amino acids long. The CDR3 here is CAWSVRRTSGGYEQYF. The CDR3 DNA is TGTGCCTGGAGTGTACGAAGGACTAGCGGGGGCTACGAGCAGTACTTC.

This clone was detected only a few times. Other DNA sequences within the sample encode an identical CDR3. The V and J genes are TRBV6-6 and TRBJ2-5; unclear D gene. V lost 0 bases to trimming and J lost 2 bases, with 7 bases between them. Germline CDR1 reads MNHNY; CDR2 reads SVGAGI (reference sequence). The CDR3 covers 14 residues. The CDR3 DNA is TGTGCCAGCAGTTACTCGACGGGTCAAGAGACCCAGTACTTC. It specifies CASSYSTGQETQYF.